The sequence of this T cell receptor (beta chain) was determined in a study of blood T cell repertoires in COVID-19. Authors' analysis steps: Researchers report that nucleated cell counts were estimated from reference gene primer amplification. Measured with immunoSEQ multiplex PCR; TCRdb has only the in-frame clones, and not every one. V, J and clone size were drawn from that table, and D and trimming were deduced from the DNA. The repertoire includes under 250,000 clones, 70% to 90% of them detected once, and under 14% sits in the top ten. V was clipped by 7 bases and J by 3 bases, with 19 bases between them. The CDR3 runs to 15 residues. Germline values: CDR1 MNHEY, CDR2 SVGAGI. Participants came from about 23 US areas, aged about 18 to 100 years. Cohorts were assigned according to the clinical history that participants reported.

The receptor was derived from a man aged 25 to 40 who had recovered from COVID-19. The chain couples TRBV6-5 to TRBJ2-7; possible D gene TRBD2, 7 bases. Source material: PBMCs or T cells enriched from blood (not recorded which). Written as DNA, the CDR3 is TGTGCCAGCACCAAGGGAGGGGGGTCCCTCTACGAGCAGTACTTC. As protein: CASTKGGGSLYEQYF.